The rows below give T cell receptor beta chains drawn from one sample of a study of vaccination and CD4 T cells after COVID-19. These TCRs are of unknown antigen specificity. TCRdb analysed the PCR reads with MiXCR anew, one entry per CDR3 protein. The data hold about 10,000 distinct CDR3 sequences, with approximately 29% observed a single time. Here the sequenced sample was CD4+ T cells from blood, cultured in vitro, taken after SARS-CoV-2 vaccination. The source of these receptors is a human donor who had recovered from COVID-19. Each CDR3 is given with its conserved first and last residue. Each record gives: J gene, D gene, clone size, V gene, CDR3 protein, CDR3 DNA. A D gene is named only where the DNA matches it firmly. Clone size is shown for a subset of rows, as once, few, many or a class of expanded clone.

J: TRBJ1-1; D: NA; size: few; V: TRBV7-2; CDR3: CASSLDGGTEAFF; DNA: TGTGCCAGCAGCTTAGACGGGGGCACTGAAGCTTTCTTT
J: TRBJ2-7; D: TRBD1; size: once; V: TRBV25-1; CDR3: CASSRGQGAYEQYF; DNA: TGTGCCAGCAGCCGAGGACAGGGGGCGTACGAGCAGTACTTC
J: TRBJ2-6; D: NA; size: few; V: TRBV6-1; CDR3: CASSARDRAGGANVLTF; DNA: TGTGCCAGCAGTGCCCGCGACAGGGCGGGGGGGGCCAACGTCCTGACTTTC
J: TRBJ1-4; D: TRBD1; size: NA; V: TRBV6-1; CDR3: CASSNRGPGEKLFF; DNA: TGTGCCAGCTCCAACAGGGGGCCTGGGGAAAAACTGTTTTTT
J: TRBJ2-7; D: NA; size: NA; V: TRBV20-1; CDR3: CSAPQRHSYEQYF; DNA: TGCAGTGCACCACAGCGGCACTCCTACGAGCAGTACTTC
J: TRBJ2-5; D: NA; size: few; V: TRBV28; CDR3: CASNPHRKETQYF; DNA: TGTGCCAGCAACCCCCACAGGAAAGAGACCCAGTACTTC
J: TRBJ1-3; D: NA; size: few; V: TRBV19; CDR3: CASAGTHTGNTIYF; DNA: TGTGCCAGTGCCGGGACTCACACTGGAAACACCATATATTTT
J: TRBJ2-1; D: NA; size: NA; V: TRBV11-2; CDR3: CASSLVAGGLNEQFF; DNA: TGTGCCAGCAGCTTAGTTGCTGGCGGCCTCAATGAGCAGTTCTTC
J: TRBJ1-5; D: NA; size: few; V: TRBV24-1; CDR3: CATSDGGIGSNQPQHF; DNA: TGTGCCACCAGTGACGGGGGGATAGGAAGCAATCAGCCCCAGCATTTT
J: TRBJ1-2; D: NA; size: few; V: TRBV29-1; CDR3: CSVDREVEGYTF; DNA: TGCAGCGTTGACAGAGAGGTAGAGGGCTACACCTTC
J: TRBJ2-1; D: NA; size: NA; V: TRBV6-1; CDR3: CASRAIGGRAHGRNEQFF; DNA: TGTGCCAGCAGGGCAATAGGGGGGAGGGCGCACGGAAGGAATGAGCAGTTCTTC
J: TRBJ2-5; D: TRBD2; size: NA; V: TRBV6-1; CDR3: CASVTGGPQETQYF; DNA: TGTGCCAGCGTAACGGGAGGTCCCCAAGAGACCCAGTACTTC
J: TRBJ2-3; D: TRBD1; size: NA; V: TRBV28; CDR3: CASNEGASTDTQYF; DNA: TGTGCCAGCAACGAGGGGGCGAGCACAGATACGCAGTATTTT
J: TRBJ2-3; D: NA; size: few; V: TRBV5-5; CDR3: CASSWGTFTDTQYF; DNA: TGTGCCAGCAGCTGGGGGACGTTCACAGATACGCAGTATTTT
J: TRBJ2-7; D: TRBD1; size: few; V: TRBV6-1; CDR3: CASSENRGRRVEQYF; DNA: TGTGCCAGCAGTGAAAACAGGGGGAGGAGAGTCGAGCAGTACTTC
J: TRBJ1-5; D: TRBD1; size: NA; V: TRBV19; CDR3: CASSIGQGALNQPQHF; DNA: TGTGCCAGTAGTATAGGACAGGGGGCGCTGAATCAGCCCCAGCATTTT
J: TRBJ2-1; D: TRBD2; size: few; V: TRBV6-1; CDR3: CASSRVFSGGPGSQFF; DNA: TGTGCCAGCAGCAGGGTCTTTAGCGGGGGCCCAGGTTCGCAGTTCTTC
J: TRBJ2-4; D: TRBD1; size: few; V: TRBV6-1; CDR3: CASRLQGVADIQYF; DNA: TGTGCCAGCAGGCTCCAGGGGGTGGCGGACATTCAGTACTTC
J: TRBJ1-1; D: NA; size: few; V: TRBV4-3; CDR3: CASSRTVLELQGTEAFF; DNA: TGCGCCAGCAGCCGTACTGTGCTGGAGCTACAAGGCACTGAAGCTTTCTTT
J: TRBJ1-5; D: NA; size: large; V: TRBV7-2; CDR3: CASSFPGREGGQPQHF; DNA: TGTGCCAGCAGCTTTCCCGGCAGGGAGGGTGGTCAGCCCCAGCATTTT